Following are 24 T cell receptor beta chains from one sample sequenced in a study of T cells in Graves' hyperthyroidism and ophthalmopathy. Researchers took RNA transcripts and amplified the TCR beta CDR3 regions from them. The HTBI set primed first-round TCR CDR3 RT-PCR. TCRdb redid the calling of the multiplex PCR reads with MiXCR, one entry per CDR3 protein. The table has roughly 150,000 distinct CDR3 sequences, over 8% seen once. Input material: blood. Every receptor here comes from a young woman with Graves' hyperthyroidism that later progressed to Graves' ophthalmopathy.

The chain has TRBV6-5 and TRBJ2-1; D remains ambiguous. The ends were cut back, 2 bases at V and 5 bases at J, with 7 bases in the middle. The germline V gene has CDR1 MNHEY and CDR2 SVGAGI. The CDR3 is 13 residues long. The CDR3: CASSYQEDNEQFF. In DNA form, the CDR3 reads TGTGCCAGCAGTTACCAAGAGGACAATGAGCAGTTCTTC.

This clonotype was recorded many times. The chain combines TRBV18 with TRBJ2-3; D may be TRBD1 (5 bases). This CDR3 spans 15 amino acids. V dropped 4 bases and J dropped 0 bases, with 11 bases sitting between them. Germline CDR1 KGHSH, CDR2 LQKENI. The CDR3 nucleotides read TGTGCCAGCTCACATGACAGCGCTAGCACAGATACGCAGTATTTT. Its protein is CASSHDSASTDTQYF.

The chain combines TRBV19 with TRBJ2-2; 8 bases map to TRBD2. The CDR3 length is 18 residues. V shed 5 bases and J 0 bases; nucleotides not matched to a gene: 11. Looked up from germline, CDR1 is LNHDA and CDR2 is SQIVND (reference sequence). CDR3 loop: CASSFQRGSHANTGELFF. The DNA for the CDR3 is TGTGCCAGTAGTTTCCAGCGGGGGAGCCATGCGAACACCGGGGAGCTGTTTTTT.

This clonotype was seen many times. The chain combines TRBV24-1 with TRBJ2-2; TRBD2 aligns across 14 bases. V lost 7 bases to trimming and J lost 4 bases; unmatched junction nucleotides: 13. There are 19 residues in the CDR3. The germline gives CDR1 KGHDR, CDR2 SFDVKD. The CDR3 spells CATSSPLGTSGSVTGELFF. DNA of the CDR3: TGTGCCACCAGCTCACCCTTAGGGACTAGCGGGAGTGTCACCGGGGAGCTGTTTTTT.

This clonotype appeared many times. The chain links TRBV28 to TRBJ2-7; D may match TRBD1 or TRBD2 (5 bases each). CDR3 length equals 15 residues. With 3 bases removed from V and 3 bases from J, the gap between germline ends came to 15 bases. CDR1 MDHEN and CDR2 SYDVKM come from the germline V gene. The CDR3 spells CASSLWGFLGYEQYF. CDR3 nucleotides: TGTGCCAGCAGTTTGTGGGGGTTTTTGGGCTACGAGCAGTACTTC.

This clonotype was picked up many times. The chain carries TRBV9 and TRBJ1-6; D is unclear. CDR3 length equals 16 residues. Germline V gene sequence: CDR1 SGDLS, CDR2 YYNGEE. V lost 0 bases to trimming and J lost 7 bases, with 14 bases between them. This chain's CDR3 is CASSVEALGANSPLHF. CDR3 DNA sequence: TGTGCCAGCAGCGTAGAGGCCCTGGGAGCGAATTCACCCCTCCACTTT.

This clonotype was detected a few times. The CDR3 reads CASSYEQGEAFF. CDR3 DNA sequence: TGTGCCAGCAGCTACGAACAGGGTGAAGCTTTCTTT. The genes are TRBV7-3 and TRBJ1-1; tentative D call: TRBD1 (6 bases). The germline V and J ends were trimmed by 4 bases and 7 bases, with 10 bases remaining between them. Germline V gene lookup returns CDR1 SGHTA and CDR2 FQGTGA. The CDR3 runs to 12 residues. The whole variable domain, filled in from reference TRBV7-3 and TRBJ1-1, reads GAGVSQTPSNKVTEKGKYVELRCDPISGHTALYWYRQSLGQGPEFLIYFQGTGAADDSGLPNDRFFAVRPEGSVSTLKIQRTERGDSAVYLCASSYEQGEAFFGQGTRLTVV.

This clonotype was seen repeatedly, ten times or more. The rearrangement uses TRBV10-3 and TRBJ2-2; 9 positions agree with TRBD2. Germline V gene data show CDR1 as ENHRY and CDR2 as SYGVKD. J lost 2 bases, V lost 9 bases, and 10 bases had no gene match. CDR3 size: 16 residues. The CDR3 nucleotides read TGTGCCATAAAAGCCGGGACTAGCTTTAACACCGGGGAGCTGTTTTTT. Amino acids: CAIKAGTSFNTGELFF.

The V gene is TRBV19, the J gene TRBJ1-2, with D unclear. V lost 3 bases and J 6 bases, leaving 11 bases between the germline ends. CDR3 length: 13 amino acids. Germline V lookup: CDR1 LNHDA, CDR2 SQIVND (reference sequence). This CDR3 is CASSIGGYDGYTF. DNA of the CDR3: TGTGCCAGTAGTATCGGCGGCTATGATGGCTACACCTTC.

This clonotype was counted at least ten times. The chain uses TRBV9 and TRBJ2-7; no definite D call. Trimming stripped 3 bases from V and 1 base from J, with 11 bases between. This CDR3 region has 14 residues. Germline V gene sequence: CDR1 SGDLS, CDR2 YYNGEE. The CDR3 protein is CASSDQHDSYEQYF. The CDR3 DNA reads TGTGCCAGCAGCGACCAACATGATTCCTACGAGCAGTACTTC.

The chain couples TRBV7-8 to TRBJ2-5; 8 bases line up with TRBD2. The CDR3 is 16 amino acids. V shed 2 bases, J shed 1 base, and the junction held 6 bases outside the gene matches. Germline lookup yields CDR1 SGHVS and CDR2 FQNEAQ. The CDR3 spells CASSLYTSGLQETQYF. The DNA for the CDR3 is TGTGCCAGCAGCTTATACACTAGCGGACTCCAAGAGACCCAGTACTTC.

This chain uses TRBV4-1 with TRBJ1-1; D ambiguous. This CDR3 is built from 14 residues. Germline V gene data show CDR1 as MGHRA and CDR2 as YSYEKL. Trimming pared 6 bases from V and 8 bases from J, leaving 19 bases between. The CDR3 here is CASSRPATRKEAFF. Here the CDR3 DNA reads TGCGCCAGCAGTCGGCCCGCGACAAGGAAAGAAGCTTTCTTT.

This clonotype showed up just a few times. A far larger clone is one nucleotide away, so this likely arose from a read error. The V and J genes are TRBV18 and TRBJ2-5; D may be TRBD1 or TRBD2 (5 bases each). The germline V gene encodes CDR1 KGHSH and CDR2 LQKENI. The CDR3 consists of 11 residues. CDR3 DNA sequence: TGTGCCAGCTCACCGGGGGAGACCCAGCACTTC. It translates to CASSPGETQHF.

This clonotype was seen a handful of times. The chain has TRBV20-1 and TRBJ1-2; D is undetermined. Germline V CDR1 and CDR2: DFQATT, SNEGSKA (reference sequence). Trimming took 1 base from V and 1 from J, leaving 7 bases between them. This CDR3 is built from 13 residues. CDR3 sequence: CSARVTSNYGYTF. The CDR3, as DNA: TGCAGTGCTAGAGTAACTAGTAACTATGGCTACACCTTC.

This clonotype was counted only a few times. The rearrangement links TRBV6-1 to TRBJ2-5, with TRBD2 as a possible D gene (6 bases). V was clipped by 7 bases and J by 2 bases, with 11 bases between them. This CDR3 is 13 amino acids long. Germline loops: CDR1 MNHNS, CDR2 SASEGT. The CDR3 nucleotides read TGTGCCAGCACTAGGGACTGGCAAGAGACCCAGTACTTC. Amino acid sequence: CASTRDWQETQYF.

This clonotype was recorded a few times. The V and J genes are TRBV5-8 and TRBJ1-2; 7 nucleotides agree with TRBD1. The CDR3 totals 16 residues. Germline V gene lookup returns CDR1 SGHTS and CDR2 YDEGEE. Trimming took 0 bases from V and 4 from J; bases not matched to a gene: 9. The CDR3 DNA sequence: TGTGCCAGCAGCTTGGCCGGCAGGGGGTCTGGCTATGGCTACACCTTC. This encodes CASSLAGRGSGYGYTF.

This clonotype came up many times. The V gene is TRBV2, the J gene TRBJ2-1; weak D call: TRBD1 (6 bases). The germline CDR1 and CDR2 sequences are SNHLY and FYNNEI. Trimming took off 1 base at V and 8 bases at J, with 15 bases between the two ends. This CDR3 spans 15 amino acids. Here the CDR3 DNA reads TGTGCCAGCAGTGAAGGAAGGGGGACATTCCATGAGCAGTTCTTC. Translation: CASSEGRGTFHEQFF.

V is TRBV5-5 and J is TRBJ1-3; D gene ambiguous. V shed 0 bases and J shed 0 bases, with 4 bases lying between them. Per germline, CDR1 SGHKS and CDR2 YYEKEE (reference sequence). This CDR3 comprises 14 residues. The chain's CDR3 is CASSLEYSGNTIYF. The CDR3 coding sequence is TGTGCCAGCAGCTTGGAATACTCTGGAAACACCATATATTTT.

This clonotype was picked up many times. The V call is TRBV20-1, the J call TRBJ1-1; D gene ambiguous. V lost 3 bases, J lost 3 bases, and 5 bases lay in between. Germline CDR1 reads DFQATT; CDR2 reads SNEGSKA (reference sequence). This CDR3 region has 11 residues. DNA of the CDR3: TGCAGTGCTAGTGCGGACACTGAAGCTTTCTTT. Protein product: CSASADTEAFF.

V and J are TRBV28 and TRBJ2-1; TRBD1 agrees at 12 bases. Trimming at V came to 3 bases and at J to 9 bases, leaving 6 bases not matched to a gene. This CDR3 comprises 15 residues. Germline loops: CDR1 MDHEN, CDR2 SYDVKM. The CDR3 region has the DNA TGTGCCAGCAGTTTGGGGGGGACAGGGGGCGTTGAGCAGTTCTTC. Translating gives CASSLGGTGGVEQFF. The complete variable domain, with remaining parts taken from reference TRBV28 and TRBJ2-1, reads DVKVTQSSRYLVKRTGEKVFLECVQDMDHENMFWYRQDPGLGLRLIYFSYDVKMKEKGDIPEGYSVSREKKERFSLILESASTNQTSMYLCASSLGGTGGVEQFFGPGTRLTVL.

This clonotype was detected ten times or more. The chain employs TRBV27 and TRBJ2-1; perhaps TRBD2 as D (5 bases). Trimming shortened V by 7 bases and J by 5 bases, and 18 bases separated the two germline ends. The CDR3 sequence is 15 residues long. Germline CDR1 and CDR2: MNHEY and SMNVEV (reference sequence). This CDR3 reads CASTGGRLADNEQFF. In nucleotides, the CDR3 is TGTGCCAGCACCGGCGGGCGGTTGGCAGACAATGAGCAGTTCTTC.

This clonotype came up many times. The J gene is TRBJ1-5, the V gene TRBV7-9, with a tentative D call TRBD1 (6 bases). CDR1 SEHNR and CDR2 FQNEAQ come from the germline V gene (reference sequence). The CDR3 consists of 17 residues. Trimming removed 5 bases from V and 0 bases from J, with 17 bases in between. Here the CDR3 reads CASSPMGGQSSNQPQHF. In DNA form, the CDR3 reads TGTGCCAGCAGCCCCATGGGGGGACAAAGTAGCAATCAGCCCCAGCATTTT.

This clonotype was recorded at least ten times. The chain links TRBV7-9 to TRBJ2-3; 8 bases are shared with TRBD2. Germline V lookup: CDR1 SEHNR, CDR2 FQNEAQ (reference sequence). The CDR3 runs to 16 residues. Losses at the gene ends were 2 bases for V and 2 bases for J; bases not matched to a gene: 6. The CDR3 nucleotides read TGTGCCAGCAGCTTATCGGTAGCGGGGCACACAGATACGCAGTATTTT. It yields the protein CASSLSVAGHTDTQYF.

This clonotype was observed a few times. The V and J genes are TRBV18 and TRBJ2-1; the D gene could be TRBD1 or TRBD2 (5 bases each). V was pared by 1 base and J by 3 bases, with 13 bases between. The CDR3 spans 16 residues. CDR1 is KGHSH and CDR2 is LQKENI in the germline V gene. The CDR3 sequence is CASSPLRDLRYNEQFF. In DNA, the CDR3 is TGTGCCAGCTCACCACTCCGGGACCTACGCTACAATGAGCAGTTCTTC.